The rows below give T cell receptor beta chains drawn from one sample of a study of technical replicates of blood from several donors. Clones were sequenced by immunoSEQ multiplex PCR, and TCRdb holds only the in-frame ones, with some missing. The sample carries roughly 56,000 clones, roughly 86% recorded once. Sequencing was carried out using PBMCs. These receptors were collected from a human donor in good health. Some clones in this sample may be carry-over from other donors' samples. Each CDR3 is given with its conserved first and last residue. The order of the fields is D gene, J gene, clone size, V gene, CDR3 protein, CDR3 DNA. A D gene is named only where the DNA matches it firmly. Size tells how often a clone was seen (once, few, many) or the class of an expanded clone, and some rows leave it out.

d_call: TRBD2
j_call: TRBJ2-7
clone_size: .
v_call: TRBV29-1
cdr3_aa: CSGTGLAGGAYEQYF
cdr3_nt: TGCAGCGGTACGGGACTAGCGGGAGGAGCATACGAGCAGTACTTC

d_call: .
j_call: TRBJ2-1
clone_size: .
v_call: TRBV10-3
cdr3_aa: CAIGKGDEQFF
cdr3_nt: TGTGCCATCGGCAAGGGAGACGAGCAGTTCTTC

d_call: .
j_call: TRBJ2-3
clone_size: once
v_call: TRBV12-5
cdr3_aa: CASGFLGPGADTQYF
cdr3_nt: TGTGCTAGTGGTTTTCTGGGACCAGGGGCAGATACGCAGTATTTT

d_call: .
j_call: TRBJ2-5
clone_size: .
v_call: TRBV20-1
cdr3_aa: CSAHRGETQYF
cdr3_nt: TGCAGTGCGCACCGGGGGGAGACCCAGTACTTC

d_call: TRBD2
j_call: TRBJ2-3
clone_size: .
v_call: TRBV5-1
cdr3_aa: CASSYREGGDTQYF
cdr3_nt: TGCGCCAGCAGCTATCGGGAGGGGGGGGATACGCAGTATTTT

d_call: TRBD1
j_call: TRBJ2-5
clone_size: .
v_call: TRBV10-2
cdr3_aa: CASPGQQETQYF
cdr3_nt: TGCGCCAGCCCGGGACAGCAAGAGACCCAGTACTTC

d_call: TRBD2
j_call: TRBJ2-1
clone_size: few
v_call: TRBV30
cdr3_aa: CAWSVRLAGVNEQFF
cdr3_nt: TGTGCCTGGAGTGTACGGCTAGCGGGAGTCAATGAGCAGTTCTTC

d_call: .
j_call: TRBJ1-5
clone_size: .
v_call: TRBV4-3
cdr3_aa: CASSQDWGRNQPQHF
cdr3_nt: TGCGCCAGCAGCCAAGATTGGGGGCGCAATCAGCCCCAGCATTTT

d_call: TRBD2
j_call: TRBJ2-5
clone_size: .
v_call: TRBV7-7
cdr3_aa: CASSSGLAASPSQETQYF
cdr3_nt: TGTGCCAGCAGCTCCGGACTAGCGGCCTCTCCCAGCCAAGAGACCCAGTACTTC

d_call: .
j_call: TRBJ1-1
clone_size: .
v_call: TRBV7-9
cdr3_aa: CASSFIRGGALNTEAFF
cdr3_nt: TGTGCCAGCAGCTTCATAAGGGGGGGCGCCCTGAACACTGAAGCTTTCTTT

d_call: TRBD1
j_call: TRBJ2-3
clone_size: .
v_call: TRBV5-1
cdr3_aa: CASSRDRVADTQYF
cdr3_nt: TGCGCCAGCAGCCGGGACAGGGTTGCAGATACGCAGTATTTT

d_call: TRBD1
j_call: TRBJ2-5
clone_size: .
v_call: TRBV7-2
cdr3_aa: CASSLGRGQETQYF
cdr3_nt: TGTGCCAGCAGCTTAGGCAGGGGGCAAGAGACCCAGTACTTC

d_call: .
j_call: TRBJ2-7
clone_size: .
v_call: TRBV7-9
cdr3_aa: CASSPPGLRSREQYF
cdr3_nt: TGTGCCAGCAGCCCACCCGGCCTTCGAAGCAGGGAGCAGTACTTC

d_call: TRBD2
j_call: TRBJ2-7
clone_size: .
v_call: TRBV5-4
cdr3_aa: CASSGAGRSYEQYF
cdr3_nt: TGTGCCAGCAGCGGAGCGGGGCGCTCCTACGAGCAGTACTTC

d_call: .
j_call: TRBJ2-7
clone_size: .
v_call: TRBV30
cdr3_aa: CAWSPQTSGTINEQYF
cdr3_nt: TGTGCCTGGAGTCCTCAAACGTCAGGCACCATTAACGAGCAGTACTTC

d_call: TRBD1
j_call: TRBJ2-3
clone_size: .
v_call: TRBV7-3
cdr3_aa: CASSSGDSKTDTQYF
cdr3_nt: TGTGCCAGCAGCTCCGGGGACAGCAAGACAGATACGCAGTATTTT

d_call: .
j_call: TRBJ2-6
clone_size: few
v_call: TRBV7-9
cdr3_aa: CASSFPSVPGANVLTF
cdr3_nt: TGTGCCAGCAGCTTCCCGTCGGTCCCTGGGGCCAACGTCCTGACTTTC